This record concerns one T cell receptor (beta chain) sequence. Antigen unknown. The data were obtained in a study of PD-1 blockade in mismatch repair-deficient tumors. Whole-study context: Enrolled 2013-2016, patients had progressing, pretreated mismatch repair-deficient cancers of 12 types. General study points: Tumor-resident clones, often undetectable pretreatment in blood, expanded then contracted after pembrolizumab.

PCR or immunohistochemistry showed mismatch repair deficiency in every enrolled patient. Profiled with immunoSEQ multiplex PCR; TCRdb holds only in-frame clones, not every one. The table shows 60,000 to 70,000 clones, with 88% occurring only once. CDR1 is SGHRS, CDR2 YFSETQ, per germline. The CDR3 is 15 residues long. Deletions cut 1 base from V and 4 bases from J, with 14 bases between. The rearrangement links TRBV5-1 to TRBJ1-2; D is perhaps TRBD1 (5 bases). The TCR sequence derives from an adult with mismatch repair-deficient cancer. Sequencing used peripheral blood, obtained 52 weeks after starting pembrolizumab. The CDR3 nucleotides are TGCGCCAGCAGCTTGATTCTGGACACGGGCTATGGCTACACCTTC. The encoded protein is CASSLILDTGYGYTF.